These 20 T cell receptor beta chains were sequenced from one sample in a study of blood T cell repertoires in COVID-19. Clones were read by immunoSEQ multiplex PCR, and TCRdb kept only the in-frame ones, dropping some. The sample contains about half a million clones, approximately 89% of which appear only once. The source material was peripheral blood. The source of these receptors is a man between 18 and 35 years old with COVID-19, enrolled during active disease.

This clone was observed many times. Additional DNA sequences in this sample encode the identical CDR3. The chain links TRBV9 to TRBJ2-2; 9 nucleotides match TRBD1. Germline values: CDR1 SGDLS, CDR2 YYNGEE. V was clipped by 2 bases and J by 3 bases; unmatched bases: 2. The CDR3 is 15 residues long. CDR3 DNA: TGTGCCAGCAGCGTCCGACAGGGGGACACCGGGGAGCTGTTTTTT. It encodes CASSVRQGDTGELFF.

The chain joins TRBV10-1 to TRBJ2-7; no definite D call. The germline CDR1 and CDR2 sequences are WNHNN and SYGVQD (reference sequence). Trimming removed 2 bases at V and 6 bases at J, with 11 bases between. This CDR3 has 13 amino acids. DNA of the CDR3: TGCGCCAGCAGTGAGGGCCCCCGAGGCGAGCAGTACTTC. It codes for CASSEGPRGEQYF.

A single count supports this clone. This chain connects TRBV2 to TRBJ1-5, with TRBD1 matching over 8 bases. Germline V CDR1 and CDR2: SNHLY, FYNNEI. V dropped 9 bases and J dropped 7; count of bases not matched to a gene: 5. The CDR3 extends over 12 amino acids. The CDR3 DNA reads as TGTGCCAGTGGACAGGGCGGACAGCCCCAGCATTTT. Its protein is CASGQGGQPQHF.

The V gene is TRBV2, the J gene TRBJ2-7; 11 bases align to TRBD1. There are 18 residues in the CDR3. Germline lookup yields CDR1 SNHLY and CDR2 FYNNEI. The V gene end was trimmed by 3 bases and the J gene end by 2 bases; junction bases not matched to a gene: 12. DNA for the CDR3: TGTGCCAGCAGTGATCCCAGGACAGGGGGCCTCATCACCTACGAGCAGTACTTC. This encodes CASSDPRTGGLITYEQYF.

The rearrangement joins TRBV18 to TRBJ1-1; TRBD1 might be the D (6 bases). This CDR3 has 17 residues. With 6 bases removed from V and 3 bases from J, the gap between germline ends came to 23 bases. CDR1 and CDR2 from the germline V gene are KGHSH and LQKENI. Here the CDR3 DNA reads TGTGCCAGCTCCTCCCCTGCTGGGGCAGGGGCGGACACTGAAGCTTTCTTT. Translation: CASSSPAGAGADTEAFF.

This chain's CDR3 is CASSQEGQGKAEAFF. The CDR3 nucleotides are TGCGCCAGCAGCCAGGAGGGACAGGGGAAAGCTGAAGCTTTCTTT. This chain links TRBV4-1 with TRBJ1-1; 10 bases are shared with TRBD1. CDR3 length: 15 residues. Trimming at V came to 3 bases and at J to 6 bases, leaving 7 bases not matched to a gene. Germline assignment: CDR1 MGHRA and CDR2 YSYEKL.

The gene calls are TRBV4-1 and TRBJ1-5, with D unresolved. Trimming took off 1 base at V and 0 bases at J, with 4 bases between the two ends. Germline CDR1 and CDR2: MGHRA and YSYEKL. This CDR3 spans 14 amino acids. CDR3 sequence (DNA): TGCGCCAGCAGCCAAGCGGGTAGCAATCAGCCCCAGCATTTT. Amino acids: CASSQAGSNQPQHF.

As for this clone: The sample holds other DNA sequences that translate to the same CDR3. The rearrangement uses TRBV18 and TRBJ2-1, with 8 bases aligning to TRBD1. With 6 bases clipped from V and 6 bases from J, the junction kept 7 bases outside the gene matches. The CDR3 runs to 14 residues. Germline CDR1 KGHSH, CDR2 LQKENI. The DNA of the CDR3 is TGTGCCAGCTCCCCAGACAGGGGTGGCAATGAGCAGTTCTTC. Protein sequence: CASSPDRGGNEQFF.

V usage is TRBV12-3 or TRBV12-4 and J usage is TRBJ2-1; D might be TRBD2 (5 bases). Between the trimmed V and J ends, which lost 6 bases and 9 bases, there was a span of 12 bases. The CDR3 has 12 amino acids. This CDR3 is CASSKTRGEQFF. The CDR3 coding sequence is TGTGCCAGCAGCAAAACTCGGGGTGAGCAGTTCTTC.

The rearrangement joins TRBV5-1 to TRBJ2-1, with 9 bases lining up with TRBD1. V trimming: 7 bases; J trimming: 6 bases; junction bases outside the gene matches: 11. Looked up from germline, CDR1 is SGHRS and CDR2 is YFSETQ. There are 15 residues in the CDR3. The CDR3 DNA reads TGCGCCAGCTCCCCGGGACAGGGAGGATCCAATGAGCAGTTCTTC. Its translation is CASSPGQGGSNEQFF.

The chain carries TRBV7-9 and TRBJ2-2; the D is unclear. The germline gives CDR1 SEHNR, CDR2 FQNEAQ (reference sequence). The CDR3 has 13 residues. Trimming removed 1 base from V and 5 bases from J, with 5 bases in between. The CDR3 reads CASSLVETGELFF. CDR3 DNA: TGTGCCAGCAGCTTAGTAGAGACCGGGGAGCTGTTTTTT.

The rearrangement uses TRBV15 and TRBJ2-2, with D possibly matching TRBD2 (5 bases). Germline V gives CDR1 LNHNV, CDR2 YYDKDF (reference sequence). CDR3 length equals 17 residues. V shed 0 bases and J shed 5 bases, with 16 bases lying between them. The CDR3 sequence: CATSRDQTGWETGELFF. DNA for the CDR3: TGTGCCACCAGCAGAGATCAGACGGGGTGGGAGACCGGGGAGCTGTTTTTT.

The table lists this clone with a count of one. V gene TRBV24-1 combines with J gene TRBJ2-1; 8 positions match TRBD1. V shed 7 bases and J 15 bases; nucleotides not matched to a gene: 7. Germline CDR1 reads KGHDR; CDR2 reads SFDVKD. The CDR3 consists of 11 residues. The CDR3, as DNA: TGTGCCACCAGGACAGGGGATAGAACGTTCTTC. Translating it yields CATRTGDRTFF.

The CDR3 coding sequence is TGTGCCACCAAGGGACAGGGGTACAATGAGCAGTTCTTC. Its protein product is CATKGQGYNEQFF. The chain combines TRBV24-1 with TRBJ2-1; 10 bases align to TRBD1. Trimming took 8 bases from V and 4 from J; bases not matched to a gene: 1. Per germline, CDR1 KGHDR and CDR2 SFDVKD. CDR3 size: 13 residues.

V usage is TRBV27 and J usage is TRBJ2-1, with 8 positions matching TRBD2. Germline lookup yields CDR1 MNHEY and CDR2 SMNVEV (reference sequence). With V trimmed by 5 bases and J by 0 bases, 15 bases remained unmatched. The CDR3 length is 19 residues. The CDR3 sequence: CASSPQAPTLAASYNEQFF. The CDR3 DNA is TGTGCCAGCAGTCCCCAGGCCCCAACACTAGCGGCCTCCTACAATGAGCAGTTCTTC.

The genes are TRBV6-5 and TRBJ1-3; TRBD1 might be the D (6 bases). CDR1 is MNHEY and CDR2 is SVGAGI in the germline V gene. The CDR3 runs 15 residues. The ends were cut back, 6 bases at V and 3 bases at J, with 15 bases in the middle. The DNA for the CDR3 is TGTGCCAGCAGGAAAGACAGGAGGCTTGGAAACACCATATATTTT. It yields the protein CASRKDRRLGNTIYF.

The chain joins TRBV30 to TRBJ1-6; D is unresolved. CDR3 length: 11 residues. Between the trimmed V and J ends, which lost 2 bases and 8 bases, there was a span of 4 bases. Germline values: CDR1 GTSNPN, CDR2 SVGIG (reference sequence). The DNA for the CDR3 is TGTGCCTGGAGTCGGGATTCACCCCTCCACTTT. Its protein is CAWSRDSPLHF.

This clone was detected only once. The CDR3 bases are TGTGCCAGCAGCTTGGGGGGCAGGGGATCGAGGCAGCCCCAGCATTTT. Translated, it gives CASSLGGRGSRQPQHF. The chain employs TRBV5-5 and TRBJ1-5, with D perhaps matching TRBD1 (6 bases). The CDR3 consists of 16 residues. V lost 0 bases and J 7 bases, leaving 17 bases between the germline ends. Germline V gene data show CDR1 as SGHKS and CDR2 as YYEKEE (reference sequence).

V gene TRBV29-1 combines with J gene TRBJ2-2; the D gene is possibly TRBD2 (6 bases). CDR3 length: 15 amino acids. Germline-derived CDR1 and CDR2 are SQVTM and ANQGSEA. The V end lost 0 bases, the J end lost 7 bases, and 15 bases lay between the germline ends. This CDR3 reads CSVEDTQEGIGELFF. CDR3 nucleotide sequence: TGCAGCGTTGAAGACACACAGGAGGGTATCGGGGAGCTGTTTTTT.

J is TRBJ2-1 and V is TRBV27; possibly TRBD1 for D (5 bases). Germline V lookup: CDR1 MNHEY, CDR2 SMNVEV (reference sequence). V dropped 5 bases and J dropped 4 bases, with 21 bases sitting between them. This CDR3 spans 17 amino acids. CDR3 sequence (DNA): TGTGCCAGCAGTCTCCTCCCCGCCCGACAGCAATACAATGAGCAGTTCTTC. This sequence encodes CASSLLPARQQYNEQFF.